The next 5 T cell receptor beta chains were all read from a single sample in a study of early T cells in non-severe SARS-CoV-2 infection. MiXCR, run by TCRdb on the 5' RACE reads, gives a single entry per CDR3 protein. The sample comprises about 52,000 distinct CDR3 sequences, over 7% of which are singletons, and around 4% rests with the top ten. Sequencing input: whole blood. The receptors shown here come from an adult who was a healthcare worker with PCR-confirmed SARS-CoV-2 infection or an uninfected control (not recorded which).

The chain couples TRBV20-1 to TRBJ2-5; D remains ambiguous. V lost 2 bases and J lost 2, with 15 bases in between. The CDR3 totals 15 residues. CDR1 DFQATT and CDR2 SNEGSKA come from the germline V gene (reference sequence). The CDR3 loop is CSARSVAVTQETQYF. In DNA form, the CDR3 reads TGCAGTGCTAGATCCGTGGCGGTAACACAAGAGACCCAGTACTTC.

Only a few counts were recorded for this clonotype. The rearrangement links TRBV20-1 to TRBJ1-5, with D unclear. This CDR3 region has 14 residues. Trimming stripped 3 bases from V and 4 bases from J, with 13 bases between. Germline V CDR1 and CDR2: DFQATT, SNEGSKA (reference sequence). CDR3 nucleotide sequence: TGCAGTGCTAGGGACTTTCGGGGAAATCAGCCCCAGCATTTT. Its translation: CSARDFRGNQPQHF.

The chain combines TRBV27 with TRBJ2-3, with D perhaps assigned TRBD1 or TRBD2 (5 bases each). Germline V lookup: CDR1 MNHEY, CDR2 SMNVEV (reference sequence). The CDR3 is 16 amino acids. V lost 7 bases and J lost 1, with 18 bases in between. For the CDR3, the DNA is TGTGCCAGCACACGAGCCTCACGGGGCCGCACAGATACGCAGTATTTT. It translates to CASTRASRGRTDTQYF.

This clonotype has a count of ten or more. The rearrangement uses TRBV5-1 and TRBJ2-3; perhaps D is TRBD1 or TRBD2 (6 bases each). The V end was cut by 2 bases, the J end by 4 bases, with 11 bases between. Germline V gene data show CDR1 as SGHRS and CDR2 as YFSETQ. There are 14 residues in the CDR3. CDR3 in DNA: TGCGCCAGCAGCTTTCTAGGGGGGCCAGATACGCAGTATTTT. It is translated as CASSFLGGPDTQYF.

The chain carries TRBV7-2 and TRBJ2-1, with D possibly TRBD2 on 6 matching bases. The ends were cut back, 2 bases at V and 6 bases at J, with 14 bases in the middle. The CDR3 has 15 residues. Germline V gene data show CDR1 as SGHTA and CDR2 as FQGNSA. The DNA of the CDR3 is TGTGCCAGCAGCTTAAGCGGCGGGGTAGGCAATGAGCAGTTCTTC. This encodes CASSLSGGVGNEQFF.